Following are 3 T cell receptor beta chains from one sample sequenced in a study of T cell responses to AZD1222 COVID-19 vaccine. Produced via immunoSEQ multiplex PCR; TCRdb's table is partial and in-frame only. This table has some 200,000 clones, roughly 94% appearing once. Specimen: peripheral blood, collected 28 days after the second dose of the MenACWY control vaccine. All receptors come from an adult who received the MenACWY meningococcal vaccine as a control.

This clone appeared a single time. One end of the junction varies from germline; a read error may be responsible. The chain recombines TRBV29-1 with TRBJ2-3; 7 bases are a match to TRBD2. Per the germline V gene, CDR1 is SQVTM and CDR2 is ANQGSEA. This CDR3 comprises 13 residues. The CDR3 sequence: CSIDRTQSGGQYF. The CDR3 bases are TGCAGCATTGACCGGACCCAGTCGGGAGGGCAGTATTTT.

This clone showed up just once. The chain links TRBV2 to TRBJ1-1; D not resolved. V dropped 2 bases and J dropped 0 bases, with 7 bases sitting between them. Germline lookup yields CDR1 SNHLY and CDR2 FYNNEI. CDR3 length equals 14 residues. The CDR3: CASSEQTLNTEAFF. DNA of the CDR3: TGTGCCAGCAGTGAACAGACCTTGAACACTGAAGCTTTCTTT. The whole variable domain, filled in from reference TRBV2 and TRBJ1-1, reads EPEVTQTPSHQVTQMGQEVILRCVPISNHLYFYWYRQILGQKVEFLVSFYNNEISEKSEIFDDQFSVERPDGSNFTLKIRSTKLEDSAMYFCASSEQTLNTEAFFGQGTRLTVV.

The chain links TRBV28 to TRBJ2-3; a possible D gene is TRBD2 (6 bases). The V end lost 5 bases, the J end lost 0 bases, and 12 bases lay between the germline ends. The germline V gene has CDR1 MDHEN and CDR2 SYDVKM. The CDR3 has 15 amino acids. The CDR3 is CASSPGTSSTDTQYF. The CDR3 nucleotides read TGTGCCAGCAGTCCGGGGACTTCAAGCACAGATACGCAGTATTTT.